The entry below gives a single TCR beta chain sequence along with its context. No cognate antigen has been identified for it. A much larger clone differs by one base, so this may be a read error. The data derive from a study of blood T cells in healthy people across ages (dated by TCRdb to the mid-2010s). Broadly, across the study: In model experiments, template switching captured roughly one uniquely barcoded TCR beta cDNA molecule for every two T cells. The donors were divided into four age groups: young (average approximately 17 years), middle-aged (about 39), aged (approximately 62) and long-lived (82). To avoid experimental bias, donors of different ages were spread randomly across the sequencing lanes. The study analyzed two additional independent replicas of 1 million unique cDNA reads from the same blood draw for two donors, one aged 18 to 29 and one aged 80 or older. Using deep sequencing normalized with unique cDNA molecular identifiers, the study measured how TCR beta repertoire diversity changes with age. What the work shows at the level of the full study, not this receptor alone: Compared with the aged group, the long-lived group had more naive CD4+ T cells, fewer expanded clones and increased TCR diversity, suggesting age selection. There was a strong correlation between observed TCR beta diversity and the percentage of naive T cells measured by flow cytometry. Since profiling was done on bulk unsorted PBMCs, naive and antigen-experienced compartments could not be conclusively compared. Estimates of total diversity based on one million sequenced T cells were considered lower bounds and underestimates. The CMV infection status of donors was not known, potentially confounding age-related changes in expanded clonotypes. Observed TCR beta diversity per million T cells fell roughly linearly with age, and a significant reduction was already apparent by age roughly 40.

The CDR3 has 14 amino acids, counting the end cysteine and phenylalanine. Of the read, only the CDR3 DNA is kept; its 42 bases are in frame from base 1. To prepare the library, 5' RACE was applied. These reads were obtained on an Illumina HiSeq 2500. A second roughly 7 to 11 cycle PCR used a sample-barcoded 5' primer and a J-beta primer mix. A unique molecular identifier was introduced onto each TCR beta cDNA molecule by a template-switch 5' adaptor carrying 12 random nucleotides. At least 2.5 million CDR3-containing paired-end reads were obtained from each sample. All of the RNA was converted into first-strand cDNA using the Mint cDNA synthesis kit, with a TRBC-specific oligonucleotide serving as the primer. Following uracil-DNA glycosylase treatment, all cDNA underwent a first 18-cycle PCR with the universal primers M1SS and BC2_uni_R. Concerning the study's data processing: Each sample was normalized by randomly selecting 1 million high-quality reads, each carrying a distinct molecular identifier. Instead of being binned into consensus sequences, reads with shared molecular identifiers were discarded. CDR3 identification, clonotype clustering and error correction used MiTCR with a Q25 quality threshold and the strictest error-elimination algorithm. A nonparametric unseen species model with Euler transformation was used to estimate a lower bound on total TCR beta diversity. TCRdb redid the processing of the public reads, applying fastp at Q25 and MiXCR, and retained in-frame beta chains. All rows with the same CDR3 protein become a single entry with the most common DNA and genes. TCRdb, rather than the study authors, made the V and J calls. The sample includes hundreds of thousands of distinct CDR3 sequences, with about 30% observed a single time. Just over 15% of the sample lies in the top ten.

The donors were roughly 39 Caucasian individuals from Russia, aged roughly 6 to 90 years, who were systemically healthy. Roughly 9.5 milliliters of peripheral blood were drawn from each donor into EDTA-treated Vacutainer tubes. PBMCs were isolated by Ficoll-Paque density-gradient centrifugation, with at least 7 million obtained per sample. Total RNA, at least 5.5 micrograms per sample, was extracted from PBMCs with Trizol reagent. For every donor, an aliquot of PBMCs went through flow cytometry to measure the percentages of naive CD45RAhigh/CD27high T cells. The chain employs TRBV12-3 or TRBV12-4 and TRBJ2-3; the D gene cannot be resolved reliably. The origin of this receptor is a woman over 75 in good health. Donor details come from another sample of the same person, matched by shared clones. Sequenced sample: blood. At the DNA level, the sequence is TGTGCCAGCAGGTTAGTAGGGCCCACAGATACGCAGTATTTT. It is translated as CASRLVGPTDTQYF.